Sequencing of this T cell receptor beta chain was carried out in a study of CD8 T cells in Susac syndrome. Random hexamers served to reverse transcribe roughly 0.5 to 1 ug RNA. By means of immunoSEQ multiplex PCR, TCR beta CDR3 spanning 54 Vbeta and 13 Jbeta underwent amplification. MiXCR, applied by TCRdb to the immunoSEQ multiplex PCR reads, yields one record per CDR3 protein. Counted here are fewer than 350,000 distinct CDR3 sequences, 85% occurring once; the ten biggest clones make up approximately 0.2%. Germline CDR1 is LNHNV and CDR2 is YYDKDF (reference sequence). Trimming shortened V by 3 bases and J by 7 bases, and 13 bases separated the two germline ends. This CDR3 is built from 14 residues. Sequencing targeted TCR beta in blood CD8+ and CD4+ T cells. In the multiple sclerosis control group, patients were treatment-naive and had stable or active relapsing-remitting disease. The authors negatively isolated CD8+ and CD4+ T cells and FACS-enriched TEMRA cells.

The sample taken for sequencing was CD8+ T cells from PBMCs. The clonotype originates from a human donor with multiple sclerosis. This sequence joins TRBV15 and TRBJ1-5; tentatively, D is TRBD1 (5 bases). The chain's CDR3 is CATSSKGVGQPQHF. The DNA for the CDR3 is TGTGCCACCAGCAGTAAAGGGGTAGGGCAGCCCCAGCATTTT.